This is a list of T cell receptor beta chains from one sample in a study of blood T cell repertoires in COVID-19. The assay was immunoSEQ multiplex PCR, and TCRdb's table has in-frame clones only and misses some. This sample carries about 400,000 clones, 89% of them seen once, and the ten largest clones take over 1%. The sample consisted of peripheral blood. The receptors were gathered from a man between 40 and 49 years old with acute or convalescent COVID-19. Both conserved end residues are part of each CDR3. The D gene is left open where the match is weak. Only some rows state a clone size, as once, few, many or a class for expanded clones.

size: -
V: TRBV6-5
D: TRBD1
length: 14
J: TRBJ1-5
CDR3: CASATGGLDQPQHF
DNA: TGTGCCAGCGCGACAGGGGGGCTGGATCAGCCCCAGCATTTT

size: once
V: TRBV30
D: -
length: 13
J: TRBJ1-1
CDR3: CAWTLGGNTEAFF
DNA: TGTGCCTGGACTCTAGGGGGGAACACTGAAGCTTTCTTT

size: -
V: TRBV27
D: -
length: 17
J: TRBJ1-1
CDR3: CASSLFGGAAKKTEAFF
DNA: TGTGCCAGCAGTTTATTCGGCGGGGCGGCTAAGAAGACTGAAGCTTTCTTT

size: -
V: TRBV28
D: -
length: 16
J: TRBJ1-1
CDR3: CASSLLQGILNTEAFF
DNA: TGTGCCAGCAGTCTCCTTCAGGGGATTCTGAACACTGAAGCTTTCTTT

size: -
V: TRBV5-4
D: TRBD1
length: 16
J: TRBJ1-2
CDR3: CASSLGAGGTNYGYTF
DNA: TGTGCCAGCAGCTTGGGGGCAGGGGGTACTAACTATGGCTACACCTTC

size: -
V: TRBV5-4
D: -
length: 16
J: TRBJ1-3
CDR3: CASSLDSPEPGNTIYF
DNA: TGTGCCAGCAGCCTTGATAGCCCGGAGCCTGGAAACACCATATATTTT

size: -
V: TRBV7-3
D: -
length: 14
J: TRBJ1-6
CDR3: CASSSAQGLSPLHF
DNA: TGTGCCAGCAGCTCGGCTCAGGGGCTTTCACCCCTCCACTTT

size: few
V: TRBV28
D: TRBD1
length: 14
J: TRBJ1-2
CDR3: CASRRDRGPGGYTF
DNA: TGTGCCAGCAGGCGGGACAGAGGTCCGGGTGGCTACACCTTC

size: -
V: TRBV7-5
D: -
length: 19
J: TRBJ1-3
CDR3: CARSLRDRDAIGSGNTIYF
DNA: TGTGCCAGAAGCTTACGGGACAGGGATGCTATTGGGTCTGGAAACACCATATATTTT

size: -
V: TRBV7-9
D: -
length: 13
J: TRBJ2-1
CDR3: CASSPRGTHEQFF
DNA: TGTGCCAGCAGCCCCAGGGGTACCCATGAGCAGTTCTTC

size: -
V: TRBV9
D: TRBD1
length: 17
J: TRBJ1-1
CDR3: CASSHIRPGQMNTEAFF
DNA: TGTGCCAGCAGCCATATCCGTCCGGGACAGATGAACACTGAAGCTTTCTTT

size: -
V: TRBV6-5
D: TRBD1
length: 14
J: TRBJ1-1
CDR3: CASSSGTGGVLAFF
DNA: TGTGCCAGCAGTTCCGGTACAGGGGGTGTCCTCGCTTTCTTT

size: -
V: TRBV13
D: TRBD1
length: 14
J: TRBJ1-2
CDR3: CASSLGLGGDGYTF
DNA: TGTGCCAGCAGCTTAGGATTAGGGGGCGATGGCTACACCTTC

size: once
V: TRBV7-9
D: -
length: 16
J: TRBJ1-2
CDR3: CASSSNRDRHFYGYTF
DNA: TGTGCCAGCAGCTCGAACCGGGATCGGCATTTCTATGGCTACACCTTC

size: -
V: TRBV27
D: -
length: 15
J: TRBJ1-1
CDR3: CASSRPGLLDTEAFF
DNA: TGTGCCAGCAGTCGTCCCGGTTTGCTTGACACTGAAGCTTTCTTT

size: -
V: TRBV19
D: TRBD1
length: 13
J: TRBJ1-2
CDR3: CASIQDRGHGYTF
DNA: TGTGCCAGTATCCAAGACAGGGGGCATGGCTACACCTTC

size: -
V: TRBV9
D: -
length: 15
J: TRBJ2-1
CDR3: CASSVGGNPYNEQFF
DNA: TGTGCCAGCAGCGTCGGAGGGAACCCCTACAATGAGCAGTTCTTC

size: -
V: TRBV3-1/TRBV3-2
D: TRBD2
length: 15
J: TRBJ2-1
CDR3: CASSQDSGRANEQFF
DNA: TGTGCCAGCAGCCAAGATAGCGGGAGGGCCAATGAGCAGTTCTTC

size: -
V: TRBV27
D: TRBD2
length: 17
J: TRBJ2-5
CDR3: CASSLIAGDRVQETQYF
DNA: TGTGCCAGCAGTTTAATAGCGGGAGATCGAGTCCAAGAGACCCAGTACTTC

size: -
V: TRBV28
D: TRBD1
length: 15
J: TRBJ1-3
CDR3: CASGGTGVGGNTIYF
DNA: TGTGCCAGCGGCGGGACAGGGGTCGGGGGAAACACCATATATTTT

size: -
V: TRBV29-1
D: TRBD2
length: 17
J: TRBJ2-1
CDR3: CSVVGLAGGQGYNEQFF
DNA: TGCAGCGTTGTAGGACTAGCGGGGGGGCAAGGGTACAATGAGCAGTTCTTC

size: -
V: TRBV5-1
D: TRBD1
length: 15
J: TRBJ2-5
CDR3: CASSLGGQGKETQYF
DNA: TGCGCCAGCAGCTTGGGCGGACAGGGGAAGGAGACCCAGTACTTC

size: -
V: TRBV27
D: -
length: 14
J: TRBJ1-5
CDR3: CASGTLYSNQPQHF
DNA: TGTGCCAGCGGGACTTTATATAGCAATCAGCCCCAGCATTTT

size: -
V: TRBV4-2
D: TRBD2
length: 21
J: TRBJ2-6
CDR3: CASSQVGLAGGPYSGANVLTF
DNA: TGTGCCAGCAGCCAAGTTGGGCTAGCGGGAGGTCCCTACTCTGGGGCCAACGTCCTGACTTTC

size: -
V: TRBV7-8
D: TRBD1
length: 16
J: TRBJ1-2
CDR3: CASSFVGIQGAYGYTF
DNA: TGTGCCAGCAGCTTCGTCGGAATACAGGGGGCCTATGGCTACACCTTC

size: -
V: TRBV7-2
D: TRBD1
length: 15
J: TRBJ1-6
CDR3: CASSPDRDYNSPLHF
DNA: TGTGCCAGCAGCCCGGACAGGGACTATAATTCACCCCTCCACTTT

size: -
V: TRBV3-1/TRBV3-2
D: -
length: 17
J: TRBJ1-3
CDR3: CASSPWTESSSGNTIYF
DNA: TGTGCCAGCAGCCCTTGGACTGAGTCAAGCTCTGGAAACACCATATATTTT